The source of this TCR beta chain is a study of T-cell memory formation after mild COVID-19. Study background: Most TCR clusters belonged to a single donor.

Findings of the study overall: Cross-reactive memory seemingly joined, as some responding clones were found in pre-infection memory. Chiefly within CM and EM were the contracting CD4+ clones; CD8+ ones were within EMRA.

This clonotype was counted between two and nine times. What it binds is unknown. MiXCR was run by TCRdb on the 5' RACE reads, yielding one entry per CDR3 protein. The data hold roughly 450,000 distinct CDR3 sequences, with about 20% observed a single time. The CDR3 has 14 amino acids. V gave up 6 bases and J gave up 1 base, with 13 bases separating them. The germline CDR1 and CDR2 sequences are DFQATT and SNEGSKA (reference sequence). The TCR was taken from an adult woman who had mild COVID-19 (a few samples of this study predate the infection). Cell type and time point are not known. The chain combines TRBV20-1 with TRBJ1-3; D might be TRBD1 (6 bases). The sequenced material came from PBMCs or a T cell subset sorted from them (not recorded which). The CDR3: CSAPDSRSGNTIYF. CDR3 sequence (DNA): TGCAGTGCCCCGGACAGTAGGTCTGGAAACACCATATATTTT.